This T cell receptor (beta chain) is drawn from a study of blood T cell repertoires in COVID-19. Study-wide context: Donors in the United States, Italy and Spain gave samples during acute or convalescent COVID-19. T cells, B-cell-depleted T cells, or PBMCs provided the cDNA or gDNA that served as material.

Original methodology: Estimated nucleated cell counts came from reference gene primer amplification. Clones were sequenced by immunoSEQ multiplex PCR, and TCRdb holds only the in-frame ones, with some missing. The V and J calls and clone size are taken from that table; D and trimming were inferred from the DNA. This table holds 310,000 or so clones, over 75% found once. This receptor was taken from a woman in her fifties or sixties with active or convalescent COVID-19. Sequenced material: peripheral blood.

CDR3 loop: CACAPGQGASEQFF. The DNA for the CDR3 is TGTGCCTGTGCGCCGGGACAGGGCGCGTCAGAGCAGTTCTTC. The rearrangement uses TRBV30 and TRBJ2-1; TRBD1 aligns across 9 bases. The ends lost 6 bases at V and 10 bases at J; junction bases unmatched: 13. Germline values: CDR1 GTSNPN, CDR2 SVGIG (reference sequence). This CDR3 contains 14 residues.